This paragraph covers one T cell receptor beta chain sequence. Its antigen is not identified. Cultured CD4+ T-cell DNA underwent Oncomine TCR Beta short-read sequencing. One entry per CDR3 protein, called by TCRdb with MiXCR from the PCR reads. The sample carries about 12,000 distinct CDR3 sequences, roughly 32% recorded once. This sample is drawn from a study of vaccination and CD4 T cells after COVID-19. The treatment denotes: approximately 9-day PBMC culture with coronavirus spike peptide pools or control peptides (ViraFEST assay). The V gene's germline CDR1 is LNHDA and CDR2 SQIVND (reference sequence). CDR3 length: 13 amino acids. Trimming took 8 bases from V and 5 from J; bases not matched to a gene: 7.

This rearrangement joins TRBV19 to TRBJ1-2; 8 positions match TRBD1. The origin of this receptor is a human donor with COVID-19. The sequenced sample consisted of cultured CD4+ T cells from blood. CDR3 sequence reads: CASVRTGFYGYTF. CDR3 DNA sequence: TGTGCCAGTGTCAGGACAGGGTTTTATGGCTACACCTTC.